This T cell receptor beta chain was observed in a study of cytomegalovirus exposure and HLA in healthy donors. CDR1 is SGHTA and CDR2 is FQGNSA in the germline V gene. CDR3 length: 16 amino acids. Amplification used 60 Vbeta primers and 13 Jbeta primers. Assay used: immunoSEQ multiplex PCR; TCRdb lists only in-frame clones, some missing. The sample lists approximately 170,000 clones, less than 80% occurring once. On this clone itself: The antigen is not known. The junction does not match germline at one end; this may be a read error.

Study-level points and caveats: When a later analysis was performed, an Asian-associated ancestry cluster reportedly had fewer N-insertions than the approximately 700-donor mean.

This sequence was found in a female donor in good health and CMV-seronegative. The genes are TRBV7-2 and TRBJ2-7; weak D call: TRBD2 (5 bases). Sample: PBMCs. The CDR3 nucleotides read TGTGCCAGCAGCTCCCGGAGAGGGTCGAGCTCCTTCGAGCAGTACTTC. This encodes CASSSRRGSSSFEQYF.